Each of the 28 T cell receptor beta chains below was sequenced from the same sample in a study of shared clonotypes between healthy human individuals (TCRdb year 2020). Libraries were built with the immunoSEQ multiplex PCR assay. TCRdb limited this immuneACCESS table to in-frame rearrangements with V and J called. A share of clones is missing; checked studies link under half to unresolved V genes, and the rest is unexplained. Within this sample are some 500,000 clones, with about 96% of them counted one time only. The leading ten clones occupy about 0.059% of the sample. Specimen: naive CD4+ T cells sorted from blood. In the paper's terms, the cell subset or site label means: CD45RA+ positively selected. The source is a woman aged 30 to 39 in good health.

The chain joins TRBV2 to TRBJ2-7; 7 bases match TRBD2. The ends lost 4 bases at V and 4 bases at J; junction bases unmatched: 7. The CDR3 covers 14 residues. Germline CDR1 reads SNHLY; CDR2 reads FYNNEI. The CDR3 reads CASSGGGSLYEQYF. Here the CDR3 DNA reads TGTGCCAGCAGTGGCGGCGGGAGTTTATACGAGCAGTACTTC.

Remarks on this clone: Since no conserved phenylalanine or tryptophan closes the CDR3, a read error is the likely cause. It is unclear where the CDR3 begins or ends on the DNA, so no DNA is shown, and the CDR3 is as TCRdb lists it. The chain joins TRBV20-1 to TRBJ2-7; the tabulated D call, TRBD2, remains unverified against the DNA. The CDR3 contains 11 residues when both ends are counted. Germline V gene lookup returns CDR1 DFQATT and CDR2 SNEGSKA (reference sequence). The chain's CDR3 is CSARDPDGTSL.

CDR3: CASSYDRAGTGELFF. For the CDR3, the DNA is TGTGCCAGCAGTTACGACAGGGCGGGCACCGGGGAGCTGTTTTTT. The chain combines TRBV6-5 with TRBJ2-2, with TRBD1 matching over 7 bases. J was trimmed by 4 bases and V by 2 bases; bases with no gene match: 4. Looked up from germline, CDR1 is MNHEY and CDR2 is SVGAGI. CDR3 length: 15 residues.

This sequence joins TRBV28 and TRBJ1-1, with 11 bases matching TRBD1. The germline gives CDR1 MDHEN, CDR2 SYDVKM. The CDR3 sequence is 16 residues long. V was pared by 2 bases and J by 5 bases, with 7 bases of the junction left unmatched. CDR3 nucleotide sequence: TGTGCCAGCAGTTTAAGGTGGGGACAGGGGGGGACTGAAGCTTTCTTT. It specifies CASSLRWGQGGTEAFF.

This chain links TRBV28 with TRBJ2-3; D is ambiguous. Trimming left V 6 bases short and J 2 bases short, with 24 bases between. This CDR3 contains 18 residues. Germline V gene lookup returns CDR1 MDHEN and CDR2 SYDVKM. The CDR3 loop is CASSLVFGVLADTDTQYF. CDR3 sequence (DNA): TGTGCCAGCAGCCTAGTTTTTGGGGTATTAGCAGACACAGATACGCAGTATTTT.

The chain links TRBV11-2 to TRBJ2-7; perhaps TRBD1 as D (6 bases). The CDR3 sequence is 14 residues long. V was cut by 1 base and J by 3 bases, with 10 bases left in between. CDR1 is SGHAT and CDR2 is FQNNGV in the germline V gene. CDR3 nucleotides: TGTGCCAGCAGCTTAGGACAGGAGGTCTACGAGCAGTACTTC. It translates to CASSLGQEVYEQYF.

V is TRBV28 and J is TRBJ2-7, with a weak D call TRBD1 (6 bases). The V gene's germline CDR1 is MDHEN and CDR2 SYDVKM. The CDR3 sequence is 13 residues long. Trimming pared 6 bases from V and 2 bases from J, leaving 11 bases between. CDR3 in amino acids: CASRRRQAYEQYF. CDR3 nucleotides: TGTGCCAGCAGACGGCGACAGGCCTACGAGCAGTACTTC.

The V and J genes are TRBV6-1 and TRBJ1-5; TRBD1 matches at 7 bases. Per the germline V gene, CDR1 is MNHNS and CDR2 is SASEGT. The CDR3 is 12 amino acids. Trimming took 6 bases from V and 9 from J; bases not matched to a gene: 5. The CDR3 sequence is CASRGTARPQHF. CDR3 nucleotide sequence: TGTGCCAGCAGGGGGACAGCTCGGCCCCAGCATTTT.

The V and J genes are TRBV7-2 and TRBJ2-1; TRBD2 matches 11 bases. Germline V CDR1 and CDR2: SGHTA, FQGNSA. The V segment lost 5 bases and the J segment 7 bases; nucleotides outside the gene matches: 13. This CDR3 has 17 amino acids. CDR3 in amino acids: CASSISGGSGRVNEQFF. The CDR3, as DNA: TGTGCCAGCAGCATATCCGGGGGTAGCGGGAGGGTGAATGAGCAGTTCTTC.

The V gene is TRBV2, the J gene TRBJ1-1; 7 bases line up with TRBD1. There are 15 residues in the CDR3. In germline, CDR1 is SNHLY, CDR2 FYNNEI. With V trimmed by 6 bases and J by 2 bases, 9 bases remained unmatched. The chain's CDR3 is CASSGGGTANTEAFF. As DNA, the CDR3 is TGTGCCAGCAGCGGGGGGGGGACAGCCAACACTGAAGCTTTCTTT.

V and J are TRBV27 and TRBJ2-7; TRBD1 aligns across 7 bases. The J segment lost 0 bases and the V segment lost 3 bases, leaving 8 bases of the junction unmatched. CDR3 size: 16 residues. The germline gives CDR1 MNHEY, CDR2 SMNVEV (reference sequence). The CDR3 here is CASSFPHGQASYEQYF. The CDR3 coding sequence is TGTGCCAGCAGTTTCCCGCACGGACAGGCCTCCTACGAGCAGTACTTC.

This chain connects TRBV12-5 to TRBJ2-5; possibly TRBD1 for D (6 bases). Germline CDR1 and CDR2: LGHNT and FRNRAP. Trimming took 3 bases from V and 1 from J, leaving 21 bases between them. This CDR3 region has 18 residues. This chain's CDR3 is CASGFGHRGGDFQETQYF. The CDR3 DNA sequence: TGTGCTAGTGGTTTTGGGCACCGAGGGGGAGACTTCCAAGAGACCCAGTACTTC.

The V and J genes are TRBV4-1 and TRBJ1-2; 7 positions agree with TRBD1. The germline V gene encodes CDR1 MGHRA and CDR2 YSYEKL. Germline trimming cut 0 bases from V and 5 bases from J; bases unmatched to any gene: 3. The CDR3 is 14 residues long. DNA of the CDR3: TGCGCCAGCAGCCAAGATCAGACAGGGTATGGCTACACCTTC. Amino acid sequence: CASSQDQTGYGYTF.

The chain combines TRBV27 with TRBJ2-3, with TRBD1 matching over 7 bases. The CDR3 has 15 residues. From germline, CDR1 is MNHEY and CDR2 SMNVEV (reference sequence). J gave up 5 bases and V 5 bases, and 10 bases lay outside the gene matches. In DNA form, the CDR3 reads TGTGCCAGCAGTCCCCGACAGGGTCTGGGAGATACGCAGTATTTT. The encoded protein is CASSPRQGLGDTQYF.

This chain connects TRBV15 to TRBJ2-1, with 14 bases identical to TRBD2. Germline V gene sequence: CDR1 LNHNV, CDR2 YYDKDF (reference sequence). The V and J ends lost 2 bases and 10 bases, in that order; junction bases with no gene match: 4. The CDR3 contains 15 residues. In DNA form, the CDR3 reads TGTGCCACCAGCAGACGGACTAGCGGGAGGCTAGAGCAGTTCTTC. It specifies CATSRRTSGRLEQFF. Looking up the rest from reference TRBV15 and TRBJ2-1 gives the full variable domain: DAMVIQNPRYQVTQFGKPVTLSCSQTLNHNVMYWYQQKSSQAPKLLFHYYDKDFNNEADTPDNFQSRRPNTSFCFLDIRSPGLGDTAMYLCATSRRTSGRLEQFFGPGTRLTVL.

The V and J genes are TRBV28 and TRBJ1-4, with D maybe TRBD1 (5 bases). Trimming took 4 bases from V and 4 from J, leaving 10 bases between them. This CDR3 has 14 amino acids. The germline gives CDR1 MDHEN, CDR2 SYDVKM. CDR3 nucleotides: TGTGCCAGCAGTTGGGACCTCCTTAATGAAAAACTGTTTTTT. Translation: CASSWDLLNEKLFF. Full variable domain (outside the CDR3, taken from reference TRBV28 and TRBJ1-4): DVKVTQSSRYLVKRTGEKVFLECVQDMDHENMFWYRQDPGLGLRLIYFSYDVKMKEKGDIPEGYSVSREKKERFSLILESASTNQTSMYLCASSWDLLNEKLFFGSGTQLSVL.

This rearrangement joins TRBV18 to TRBJ2-5; D ambiguous. This CDR3 spans 13 amino acids. From germline, CDR1 is KGHSH and CDR2 LQKENI. Trimming took 4 bases from V and 1 from J, leaving 7 bases between them. CDR3 DNA sequence: TGTGCCAGCTCACAGGGAATCCAAGAGACCCAGTACTTC. Translation: CASSQGIQETQYF.

V and J are TRBV15 and TRBJ2-7; 13 positions match TRBD2. Germline CDR1 LNHNV, CDR2 YYDKDF (reference sequence). The CDR3 extends over 20 amino acids. The trim removed 2 bases at V and 4 bases at J, leaving 17 bases unmatched. CDR3 in DNA: TGTGCCACCAGCAGACTGGGGGGGAAGGGACTAGCGGGACCAGATTACGAGCAGTACTTC. Amino acids: CATSRLGGKGLAGPDYEQYF. Using reference TRBV15 and TRBJ2-7 for the parts outside the CDR3, the full variable domain is DAMVIQNPRYQVTQFGKPVTLSCSQTLNHNVMYWYQQKSSQAPKLLFHYYDKDFNNEADTPDNFQSRRPNTSFCFLDIRSPGLGDTAMYLCATSRLGGKGLAGPDYEQYFGPGTRLTVT.

The gene calls are TRBV10-2 and TRBJ1-6; D unresolved. The CDR3 extends over 14 amino acids. Germline-derived CDR1 and CDR2 are WSHSY and SAAADI. The ends were cut back, 8 bases at V and 4 bases at J, with 12 bases in the middle. Written as DNA, the CDR3 is TGCGCCAGCGAAAACCGCCCTTATAATTCACCCCTCCACTTT. It is translated as CASENRPYNSPLHF.

About this clone itself: Different DNA sequences within this sample yield the same CDR3. The CDR3 reads CASSIARLNTEAFF. Written as DNA, the CDR3 is TGTGCCAGTAGTATCGCCAGACTGAACACTGAAGCTTTCTTT. This rearrangement joins TRBV19 to TRBJ1-1; D not certain. From germline, CDR1 is LNHDA and CDR2 SQIVND (reference sequence). Trimming took 3 bases from V and 0 from J, leaving 8 bases between them. The length of the CDR3 is 14 residues.

The chain couples TRBV6-5 to TRBJ2-3; D is unresolved. Per the germline V gene, CDR1 is MNHEY and CDR2 is SVGAGI. The CDR3 has 12 amino acids. V was cut by 6 bases and J by 6 bases, with 10 bases left in between. CDR3 amino acids: CASSQASDTQYF. The CDR3 coding sequence is TGTGCCAGCAGCCAGGCCTCGGATACGCAGTATTTT.

The chain carries TRBV5-1 and TRBJ2-1; 11 bases agree with TRBD2. The CDR3 loop spans 16 amino acids. V lost 6 bases to trimming and J lost 6 bases; unmatched junction nucleotides: 11. Per the germline V gene, CDR1 is SGHRS and CDR2 is YFSETQ. The CDR3, as DNA: TGCGCCAGCAAGCCGGTAGCGGGAGGGTTGGGCAATGAGCAGTTCTTC. Translating it yields CASKPVAGGLGNEQFF.

The V call is TRBV6-5, the J call TRBJ2-7; 11 positions match TRBD2. Germline trimming cut 2 bases from V and 0 bases from J; bases unmatched to any gene: 3. The CDR3 covers 16 residues. The germline CDR1 and CDR2 sequences are MNHEY and SVGAGI. This CDR3 reads CASSYPLAGGSYEQYF. The CDR3 nucleotides are TGTGCCAGCAGTTACCCCCTAGCGGGGGGCTCCTACGAGCAGTACTTC.

V usage is TRBV14 and J usage is TRBJ1-1, with D uncertain. The germline V gene has CDR1 SGHDN and CDR2 FVKESK. V was clipped by 0 bases and J by 6 bases, with 11 bases between them. This CDR3 spans 14 amino acids. The chain's CDR3 is CASSQEAGGAEAFF. CDR3 DNA: TGTGCCAGCAGCCAAGAGGCCGGCGGGGCTGAAGCTTTCTTT.

The chain couples TRBV18 to TRBJ1-3, with 8 bases lining up with TRBD1. Germline CDR1 and CDR2: KGHSH and LQKENI. The CDR3 loop spans 13 amino acids. Germline trimming cut 6 bases from V and 10 bases from J; bases unmatched to any gene: 8. The CDR3 region has the DNA TGTGCCAGCTCTCGGACAGGGCCAGGGACCATATATTTT. Amino acids: CASSRTGPGTIYF.

This clone occurred once. The chain recombines TRBV5-4 with TRBJ2-1, with TRBD2 matching over 9 bases. The germline V gene has CDR1 SGHNT and CDR2 YYREEE (reference sequence). V lost 3 bases and J lost 10; bases outside the gene matches: 17. The CDR3 extends over 17 amino acids. CDR3 nucleotides: TGTGCCAGCAGCTGGACCCCCCTAGGGGGAGCGGGGGGAGAGCAGTTCTTC. Translating it yields CASSWTPLGGAGGEQFF.

This clone was observed a single time. The chain joins TRBV19 to TRBJ2-1; a possible D gene is TRBD1 (6 bases). CDR3 length: 15 residues. V was pared by 3 bases and J by 3 bases, with 12 bases between. Germline assignment: CDR1 LNHDA and CDR2 SQIVND (reference sequence). The CDR3 spells CASSILGGFYNEQFF. The CDR3 nucleotides are TGTGCCAGTAGTATCCTTGGGGGCTTCTACAATGAGCAGTTCTTC. The entire variable domain, with the rest obtained from reference TRBV19 and TRBJ2-1, is as follows: DGGITQSPKYLFRKEGQNVTLSCEQNLNHDAMYWYRQDPGQGLRLIYYSQIVNDFQKGDIAEGYSVSREKKESFPLTVTSAQKNPTAFYLCASSILGGFYNEQFFGPGTRLTVL.

The rearrangement uses TRBV11-2 and TRBJ1-2, with 11 nucleotides matching TRBD1. Germline V gives CDR1 SGHAT, CDR2 FQNNGV. Losses at the gene ends were 5 bases for V and 3 bases for J; bases not matched to a gene: 8. The CDR3 is made up of 16 amino acids. CDR3 region: CASSQGQGASHYGYTF. The CDR3, as DNA: TGTGCCAGCAGCCAAGGACAGGGGGCATCACACTATGGCTACACCTTC. The entire variable domain, with the rest obtained from reference TRBV11-2 and TRBJ1-2, is as follows: EAGVAQSPRYKIIEKRQSVAFWCNPISGHATLYWYQQILGQGPKLLIQFQNNGVVDDSQLPKDRFSAERLKGVDSTLKIQPAKLEDSAVYLCASSQGQGASHYGYTFGSGTRLTVV.